The 21 T cell receptor beta chains below all came from one sample that was sequenced in a study of T cell repertoires in cytomegalovirus infection. TCRdb reprocessed the reads via MiXCR and lists one record per CDR3 protein. The repertoire holds 300,000 to 400,000 distinct CDR3 sequences, with about a sixth as singletons. Sequencing was done on a sample of PBMCs. These TCRs come from a human donor in good health (CMV status not recorded). Some clones in this sample may be carry-over from other donors' samples.

This clonotype was counted ten times or more. A junction end diverges from the germline sequence, so it may reflect a read error. This chain uses TRBV7-2 with TRBJ2-7, with 9 bases that match TRBD2. Germline V lookup: CDR1 SGHTA, CDR2 FQGNSA. This CDR3 is built from 14 residues. The CDR3 loop reads CASRSSGNSHEQYF. CDR3 DNA sequence: TGTGCCAGCAGGTCTAGCGGGAACTCCCACGAGCAGTACTTC.

This clonotype was observed a handful of times. V usage is TRBV7-2 and J usage is TRBJ2-3; D remains ambiguous. The CDR3 has 14 amino acids. The germline CDR1 and CDR2 sequences are SGHTA and FQGNSA. V was pared by 4 bases and J by 2 bases, with 10 bases between. DNA for the CDR3: TGTGCCAGCAGCTCAACGACCTACACAGATACGCAGTATTTT. Its translation: CASSSTTYTDTQYF.

This clonotype was picked up many times. The chain uses TRBV7-2 and TRBJ2-3, with D possibly TRBD1 on 6 matching bases. Germline V gene sequence: CDR1 SGHTA, CDR2 FQGNSA. V was pared by 0 bases and J by 6 bases, with 13 bases between. The CDR3 totals 15 residues. In nucleotides, the CDR3 is TGTGCCAGCAGCTTAGCGTCATCAAGGGGGGATACGCAGTATTTT. Translation: CASSLASSRGDTQYF.

The J gene is TRBJ1-1, the V gene TRBV5-4; TRBD1 matches at 8 bases. The CDR3 is 14 amino acids. Germline V gene sequence: CDR1 SGHNT, CDR2 YYREEE (reference sequence). J lost 5 bases, V lost 1 base, and 4 bases had no gene match. The CDR3 sequence is CASSLNRGLTEAFF. The CDR3 coding sequence is TGTGCCAGCAGCTTGAACAGGGGGTTGACTGAAGCTTTCTTT.

This clonotype was picked up a small number of times. J is TRBJ2-2 and V is TRBV19; 11 nucleotides match TRBD1. The V gene's germline CDR1 is LNHDA and CDR2 SQIVND (reference sequence). The V and J ends lost 6 bases and 4 bases, in that order; junction bases with no gene match: 7. This CDR3 is built from 16 residues. CDR3 bases: TGTGCCAGTAGAAGTCGGGGGACAGGGGGCACCGGGGAGCTGTTTTTT. Its protein is CASRSRGTGGTGELFF.

This clonotype was observed many times. The chain has TRBV7-2 and TRBJ2-5; TRBD1 might be the D (5 bases). Germline assignment: CDR1 SGHTA and CDR2 FQGNSA. Trimming took off 5 bases at V and 5 bases at J, with 9 bases between the two ends. The CDR3 totals 12 residues. The CDR3 nucleotides read TGTGCCAGCAGCCCCCAGGGTGAGACCCAGTACTTC. Its protein product is CASSPQGETQYF. The variable domain in full, with the rest retrieved from reference TRBV7-2 and TRBJ2-5, is GAGVSQSPSNKVTEKGKDVELRCDPISGHTALYWYRQSLGQGLEFLIYFQGNSAPDKSGLPSDRFSAERTGGSVSTLTIQRTQQEDSAVYLCASSPQGETQYFGPGTRLLVL.

This clonotype came up many times. This chain uses TRBV7-2 with TRBJ1-1; D remains unclear. The V gene's germline CDR1 is SGHTA and CDR2 FQGNSA. V shed 2 bases and J shed 0 bases, with 4 bases lying between them. This CDR3 region has 13 residues. CDR3 protein: CASSLQMNTEAFF. Here the CDR3 DNA reads TGTGCCAGCAGCTTACAGATGAACACTGAAGCTTTCTTT.

This clonotype was observed a handful of times. J is TRBJ1-5 and V is TRBV5-1, with D unresolved. Trimming shortened V by 0 bases and J by 3 bases, and 7 bases separated the two germline ends. CDR3 length equals 14 residues. CDR1 and CDR2 from the germline V gene are SGHRS and YFSETQ. The CDR3: CASSLVPDNQPQHF. CDR3 coding DNA: TGCGCCAGCAGCTTGGTTCCAGACAATCAGCCCCAGCATTTT.

This clonotype has just a few counts. The chain carries TRBV5-1 and TRBJ1-1; the match to TRBD1 covers 8 bases. Trimming at V came to 4 bases and at J to 4 bases, leaving 6 bases not matched to a gene. Per the germline V gene, CDR1 is SGHRS and CDR2 is YFSETQ. The CDR3 has 14 amino acids. CDR3 residues: CASSDGQGGTEAFF. The CDR3 nucleotides read TGCGCCAGCAGCGACGGACAGGGTGGCACTGAAGCTTTCTTT.

This clonotype appeared many times. The chain is built from TRBV3-1 and TRBJ2-1; D call uncertain. The V gene lost 1 base and the J gene lost 7 bases, with 14 bases spanning the gap. From germline, CDR1 is LGHDT and CDR2 YNNKEL (reference sequence). The CDR3 runs 15 residues. For the CDR3, the DNA is TGTGCCAGCAGCCAAGGACGAGGCTCACGTAATGAGCAGTTCTTC. It encodes CASSQGRGSRNEQFF.

This clonotype was detected a few times. The chain carries TRBV11-2 and TRBJ2-3; 7 nucleotides line up with TRBD1. The germline V gene encodes CDR1 SGHAT and CDR2 FQNNGV. The CDR3 length is 14 residues. The V gene end was trimmed by 4 bases and the J gene end by 2 bases; junction bases not matched to a gene: 3. The CDR3 region is CASSSGTVTDTQYF. The CDR3 DNA follows: TGTGCCAGCAGCTCCGGGACAGTCACAGATACGCAGTATTTT.

The genes are TRBV6-2 or TRBV6-3 and TRBJ1-4; no clear D. The CDR3 sequence is 14 residues long. Germline CDR1 reads MNHEY; CDR2 reads SVGEGT. V was clipped by 7 bases and J by 0 bases, with 9 bases between them. CDR3 protein: CASTSWTTNEKLFF. CDR3 nucleotides: TGTGCCAGCACCTCCTGGACAACTAATGAAAAACTGTTTTTT.

The chain combines TRBV27 with TRBJ2-7; 8 nucleotides agree with TRBD2. CDR3 length: 14 residues. Germline values: CDR1 MNHEY, CDR2 SMNVEV (reference sequence). J lost 4 bases, V lost 3 bases, and 5 bases had no gene match. CDR3: CASSFGGGRYEQYF. CDR3 nucleotide sequence: TGTGCCAGCAGTTTCGGCGGGGGGAGGTACGAGCAGTACTTC.

This clonotype was seen many times. The chain couples TRBV7-8 to TRBJ2-7, with D hard to call. V lost 1 base and J 2 bases, leaving 12 bases between the germline ends. Germline V gene data show CDR1 as SGHVS and CDR2 as FQNEAQ. CDR3 size: 15 residues. The CDR3 DNA sequence: TGTGCCAGCAGCTTAGGACAAACGAGTACCTACGAGCAGTACTTC. It codes for CASSLGQTSTYEQYF.

This clonotype was seen more than once but under ten times. The CDR3 DNA reads TGTGCCAGCAGTTTAAGCTGGACAGGGGTGAGCGAGCAGTACTTC. This codes for CASSLSWTGVSEQYF. The chain recombines TRBV27 with TRBJ2-7, with TRBD1 matching over 9 bases. The length of the CDR3 is 15 residues. Germline V lookup: CDR1 MNHEY, CDR2 SMNVEV (reference sequence). Trimming took 2 bases from V and 6 from J; bases not matched to a gene: 8.

V usage is TRBV5-6 and J usage is TRBJ1-1; no clear D gene. Trimming pared 0 bases from V and 4 bases from J, leaving 10 bases between. The CDR3 contains 14 residues. CDR1 and CDR2 (germline): SGHDT, YYEEEE. The CDR3 reads CASSLDQVGTEAFF. The CDR3 DNA sequence: TGTGCCAGCAGCTTGGATCAGGTAGGCACTGAAGCTTTCTTT.

CDR3 in amino acids: CASRRAGGVDEQFF. The CDR3 DNA follows: TGTGCCAGCCGCAGGGCGGGAGGTGTGGATGAGCAGTTCTTC. The chain employs TRBV11-2 and TRBJ2-1; 8 positions agree with TRBD2. CDR1 SGHAT and CDR2 FQNNGV come from the germline V gene. Trimming cost V 8 bases and J 8 bases; bases outside gene matches: 11. CDR3 length: 14 amino acids.

The rearrangement uses TRBV11-2 and TRBJ2-3; 7 nucleotides align to TRBD1. The CDR3 sequence is 15 residues long. In germline, CDR1 is SGHAT, CDR2 FQNNGV. The V gene end was trimmed by 1 base and the J gene end by 1 base; junction bases not matched to a gene: 2. The CDR3 DNA sequence: TGTGCCAGCAGCTTAGGGGACAGACGCACAGATACGCAGTATTTT. Its translation is CASSLGDRRTDTQYF.

This clonotype was seen just once. CDR3 in amino acids: CSARRGPSFEQYF. The CDR3 DNA is TGCAGTGCCAGGAGAGGCCCCTCTTTCGAGCAGTACTTC. This chain uses TRBV20-1 with TRBJ2-7; D unclear. Germline values: CDR1 DFQATT, CDR2 SNEGSKA (reference sequence). The length of the CDR3 is 13 residues. Trimming left V 6 bases short and J 6 bases short, with 18 bases between.

This clonotype was found a few times. V gene TRBV2 combines with J gene TRBJ1-1, with D possibly being TRBD1 (5 bases). Germline CDR1 SNHLY, CDR2 FYNNEI. This CDR3 has 14 residues. V lost 6 bases and J 3 bases, leaving 14 bases between the germline ends. In DNA form, the CDR3 reads TGTGCCAGCAGAGATGACAGAGGGGACACTGAAGCTTTCTTT. This translates into CASRDDRGDTEAFF.

This clonotype has a count of ten or more. The chain links TRBV7-2 to TRBJ2-1; D possibly corresponds to TRBD1 (8 bases). Germline V CDR1 and CDR2: SGHTA, FQGNSA. V was clipped by 7 bases and J by 2 bases, with 18 bases between them. The CDR3 loop spans 16 amino acids. CDR3 nucleotides: TGTGCCAGCACCCCCACAGGGGGGGCCCCCTACAATGAGCAGTTCTTC. Residues: CASTPTGGAPYNEQFF.